The entry below gives a single T cell receptor (beta chain) sequence along with its context. These data belong to a study of blood T cell repertoires in COVID-19. Study-wide context: From the United States, Italy and Spain came samples of acute and convalescent COVID-19. PBMCs, B-cell-depleted T cells, or T cells provided the cDNA or gDNA that made up the material.

Under the authors' procedure: Quantification of nucleated cells was approximated via reference gene primer amplification. Repertoires were generated with immunoSEQ multiplex PCR, while TCRdb's copy carries only in-frame clones and drops some. That table gives V, J and clone size, and the DNA gave D and trimming. Here the sample spans about 250,000 clones, around three quarters being singletons. J gave up 6 bases and V 7 bases, and 14 bases lay outside the gene matches. Germline V lookup: CDR1 MDHEN, CDR2 SYDVKM. This CDR3 has 15 residues. Sequencing was carried out using peripheral blood. The rearrangement joins TRBV28 to TRBJ1-2; 7 nucleotides agree with TRBD1. This receptor was taken from a woman of 80 years or more with acute or convalescent COVID-19. The CDR3 bases are TGTGCCAGCACTTCTCCGGGACAGAGGCCGCATGGCTACACCTTC. Translating gives CASTSPGQRPHGYTF.